One sample yielded the 21 T cell receptor beta chains listed below, sequenced in a study of early T cells in non-severe SARS-CoV-2 infection. TCRdb re-called the 5' RACE reads with MiXCR, one entry per CDR3 protein. The sample consists of about 50,000 distinct CDR3 sequences, about 5.2% of them appearing once. The sequencing here drew on whole blood, taken at baseline. These receptors were taken from an adult who was a healthcare worker with PCR-confirmed SARS-CoV-2 infection or an uninfected control (not recorded which).

About this clonotype itself: A read error is possible here, since a much larger clone lies one base away. The chain employs TRBV5-1 and TRBJ2-5; D possibly corresponds to TRBD2 (5 bases). Germline CDR1 reads SGHRS; CDR2 reads YFSETQ. The CDR3 contains 14 residues. DNA for the CDR3: TGCGCCAACAGCCGGGGTGAGGGCCAAGAGACCCAGTACTTC. Translation: CANSRGEGQETQYF. Variable domain in full (rest from reference TRBV5-1 and TRBJ2-5): KAGVTQTPRYLIKTRGQQVTLSCSPISGHRSVSWYQQTPGQGLQFLFEYFSETQRNKGNFPGRFSGRQFSNSRSEMNVSTLELGDSALYLCANSRGEGQETQYFGPGTRLLVL.

With regard to this clonotype: A clone one base away is much larger, so this may be a read error. This chain connects TRBV18 to TRBJ2-7, with D perhaps being TRBD1 or TRBD2 (5 bases each). Per germline, CDR1 KGHSH and CDR2 LQKENI. The V gene lost 0 bases and the J gene lost 7 bases, with 16 bases spanning the gap. This CDR3 is built from 15 residues. CDR3 sequence: CASSPPGPVRGEQYF. The CDR3, as DNA: TGTGCCAGCTCACCACCGGGACCGGTTAGGGGTGAGCAGTACTTC. The full variable domain, its missing parts supplied by reference TRBV18 and TRBJ2-7, is NAGVMQNPRHLVRRRGQEARLRCSPMKGHSHVYWYRQLPEEGLKFMVYLQKENIIDESGMPKERFSAEFPKEGPSILRIQQVVRGDSAAYFCASSPPGPVRGEQYFGPGTRLTVT.

Remarks on this clonotype: A much larger clone sits a single nucleotide away, making a read error possible. V is TRBV5-4 and J is TRBJ2-7; D is perhaps TRBD2 (6 bases). CDR3 size: 14 residues. CDR1 SGHNT and CDR2 YYREEE come from the germline V gene (reference sequence). The CDR3 DNA reads TGTGCCAGCAGCTTATCGGGGGTCTCCTACGGGCAGTACTTC. It yields the protein CASSLSGVSYGQYF. Combining the CDR3 with reference TRBV5-4 and TRBJ2-7 gives the whole variable domain ETGVTQSPTHLIKTRGQQVTLRCSSQSGHNTVSWYQQALGQGPQFIFQYYREEENGRGNFPPRFSGLQFPNYSSELNVNALELDDSALYLCASSLSGVSYGQYFGPGTRLTVT.

The rearrangement joins TRBV5-1 to TRBJ2-5; the D is unclear. In germline, CDR1 is SGHRS, CDR2 YFSETQ. Trimming took 4 bases from V and 4 from J, leaving 8 bases between them. This CDR3 spans 12 amino acids. The CDR3 DNA sequence: TGCGCCAGCAGCCCCGGCGCAGAGACCCAGTACTTC. Protein sequence: CASSPGAETQYF.

This clonotype was recorded at least ten times. This chain links TRBV6-6 with TRBJ2-6; 7 nucleotides align to TRBD2. The CDR3 contains 15 residues. Germline values: CDR1 MNHNY, CDR2 SVGAGI (reference sequence). The V gene end was trimmed by 11 bases and the J gene end by 1 base; junction bases not matched to a gene: 8. The CDR3 reads CAGGVARSGANVLTF. CDR3 DNA sequence: TGTGCCGGGGGGGTAGCGAGGTCTGGGGCCAACGTCCTGACTTTC.

This clonotype came up many times. This chain connects TRBV6-1 to TRBJ2-2; tentative D call: TRBD2 (6 bases). Trimming stripped 6 bases from V and 4 bases from J, with 12 bases between. This CDR3 contains 14 residues. Germline assignment: CDR1 MNHNS and CDR2 SASEGT. As DNA, the CDR3 is TGTGCCAGCAGGGGTACTAGCTCCACCGGGGAGCTGTTTTTT. Translated: CASRGTSSTGELFF.

This clonotype was seen more than once but under ten times. The chain recombines TRBV5-1 with TRBJ1-2; D call uncertain. Germline lookup yields CDR1 SGHRS and CDR2 YFSETQ. The CDR3 covers 13 residues. Trimming stripped 6 bases from V and 0 bases from J, with 9 bases between. CDR3 in DNA: TGCGCCAGCACTGAGGGAGCTAACTATGGCTACACCTTC. Protein sequence: CASTEGANYGYTF.

This clonotype was detected many times. The chain combines TRBV28 with TRBJ1-1; tentatively, D is TRBD1 (5 bases). Looked up from germline, CDR1 is MDHEN and CDR2 is SYDVKM. This CDR3 has 14 amino acids. Trimming removed 5 bases from V and 2 bases from J, with 12 bases in between. The CDR3 nucleotides read TGTGCCAGCAGTCTACGGGACCTAAACACTGAAGCTTTCTTT. Translating it yields CASSLRDLNTEAFF.

There are many counts of this clonotype. V and J are TRBV20-1 and TRBJ2-5; D call uncertain. Germline V gene lookup returns CDR1 DFQATT and CDR2 SNEGSKA (reference sequence). CDR3 length: 11 residues. The CDR3 here is CRTASLETQYF. The CDR3 nucleotides read TGCAGGACGGCCTCCTTGGAGACCCAGTACTTC.

The chain is built from TRBV4-1 and TRBJ2-7; 11 nucleotides agree with TRBD1. Germline V lookup: CDR1 MGHRA, CDR2 YSYEKL. Trimming at V came to 2 bases and at J to 2 bases, leaving 2 bases not matched to a gene. The CDR3 runs to 15 residues. This CDR3 reads CASSQWGQGAYEQYF. In DNA form, the CDR3 reads TGCGCCAGCAGCCAATGGGGACAGGGGGCCTACGAGCAGTACTTC.

This clonotype has at least ten counts. This chain uses TRBV10-3 with TRBJ1-1; tentative D call: TRBD1 (6 bases). V lost 7 bases and J 1 base, leaving 10 bases between the germline ends. Germline V gene sequence: CDR1 ENHRY, CDR2 SYGVKD. This CDR3 has 13 amino acids. The CDR3 reads CAIMGTQNTEAFF. The DNA of the CDR3 is TGTGCCATCATGGGGACACAGAACACTGAAGCTTTCTTT.

This clonotype has just a few counts. The chain joins TRBV5-1 to TRBJ2-2, with D maybe TRBD2 (7 bases). The CDR3 is 15 residues long. Trimming shortened V by 0 bases and J by 7 bases, and 13 bases separated the two germline ends. Per germline, CDR1 SGHRS and CDR2 YFSETQ. CDR3 loop: CASSLAGGKNGELFF. The CDR3 region has the DNA TGCGCCAGCAGCTTGGCGGGGGGCAAGAACGGGGAGCTGTTTTTT.

This clonotype is classed as large. V gene TRBV5-6 combines with J gene TRBJ1-1, with TRBD1 as a possible D gene (6 bases). The CDR3 sequence is 14 residues long. Trimming shortened V by 0 bases and J by 1 base, and 7 bases separated the two germline ends. Germline-derived CDR1 and CDR2 are SGHDT and YYEEEE. The CDR3 DNA sequence: TGTGCCAGCAGCTTGGACAGGGCGAACACTGAAGCTTTCTTT. Amino acid sequence: CASSLDRANTEAFF.

This clonotype was counted many times. This sequence joins TRBV15 and TRBJ2-7; the D gene is possibly TRBD1 (6 bases). V shed 0 bases and J shed 1 base, with 13 bases lying between them. The CDR3 runs 16 residues. Germline CDR1 LNHNV, CDR2 YYDKDF (reference sequence). CDR3 region: CATSRESIGQSYEQYF. CDR3 bases: TGTGCCACCAGCAGAGAAAGTATTGGACAGTCCTACGAGCAGTACTTC.

Ten or more counts support this clonotype. The rearrangement joins TRBV20-1 to TRBJ1-2; 10 bases agree with TRBD1. The germline gives CDR1 DFQATT, CDR2 SNEGSKA (reference sequence). V gave up 1 base and J gave up 3 bases; unmatched junction bases: 2. This CDR3 comprises 14 residues. The CDR3 spells CSARGGTGDYGYTF. DNA for the CDR3: TGCAGTGCTAGAGGTGGGACAGGGGACTATGGCTACACCTTC.

This clonotype was recorded many times. The CDR3 protein is CASSAGTGSAEAFF. The CDR3 nucleotides read TGCGCCAGCAGTGCGGGGACAGGGAGTGCTGAAGCTTTCTTT. The rearrangement uses TRBV10-1 and TRBJ1-1; the match to TRBD1 covers 9 bases. The CDR3 covers 14 residues. V gave up 4 bases and J gave up 6 bases; unmatched junction bases: 6. CDR1 is WNHNN and CDR2 is SYGVQD in the germline V gene (reference sequence).

At least ten counts were recorded for this clonotype. The chain couples TRBV18 to TRBJ1-2; D may be TRBD1 (5 bases). The CDR3 extends over 17 amino acids. Germline V gene sequence: CDR1 KGHSH, CDR2 LQKENI. V dropped 5 bases and J dropped 3 bases, with 22 bases sitting between them. For the CDR3, the DNA is TGTGCCAGCTCAGCCCAGACCAGAGGGGCCGCCTACTATGGCTACACCTTC. Its translation: CASSAQTRGAAYYGYTF. Based on the CDR3 plus reference TRBV18 and TRBJ1-2, the full variable domain is NAGVMQNPRHLVRRRGQEARLRCSPMKGHSHVYWYRQLPEEGLKFMVYLQKENIIDESGMPKERFSAEFPKEGPSILRIQQVVRGDSAAYFCASSAQTRGAAYYGYTFGSGTRLTVV.

Only a few counts were recorded for this clonotype. The CDR3 DNA reads as TGTGCCACCACGAGAGGCGGGAGTGATACGCAGTATTTT. It translates to CATTRGGSDTQYF. This chain uses TRBV19 with TRBJ2-3, with TRBD2 matching over 7 bases. The ends lost 10 bases at V and 6 bases at J; junction bases unmatched: 10. CDR3 length equals 13 residues. Germline V gene data show CDR1 as LNHDA and CDR2 as SQIVND (reference sequence).

This clonotype was detected ten times or more. The chain joins TRBV6-5 to TRBJ1-2, with D possibly matching TRBD1 (5 bases). This CDR3 is built from 13 residues. V shed 2 bases and J shed 6 bases, with 10 bases lying between them. Germline values: CDR1 MNHEY, CDR2 SVGAGI. The CDR3 is CASSYGGLHGYTF. CDR3 nucleotides: TGTGCCAGCAGTTACGGGGGGTTGCATGGCTACACCTTC.

This clonotype was found many times. The gene calls are TRBV20-1 and TRBJ1-5; D is perhaps TRBD1 (6 bases). Germline assignment: CDR1 DFQATT and CDR2 SNEGSKA (reference sequence). The length of the CDR3 is 16 residues. The V end was cut by 0 bases, the J end by 3 bases, with 15 bases between. CDR3 region: CSARDMSRGDNQPQHF. The DNA of the CDR3 is TGCAGTGCTAGAGATATGAGCAGGGGAGACAATCAGCCCCAGCATTTT.

At least ten counts were recorded for this clonotype. The V and J genes are TRBV7-9 and TRBJ1-5; TRBD1 is a possible D gene (5 bases). Trimming shortened V by 5 bases and J by 7 bases, and 15 bases separated the two germline ends. Germline CDR1 SEHNR, CDR2 FQNEAQ (reference sequence). The CDR3 sequence is 14 residues long. The DNA of the CDR3 is TGTGCCAGCAGCCCCATGGGGGGGGAGCAGCCCCAGCATTTT. Translated, it gives CASSPMGGEQPQHF.